This TCR beta chain appears in the sequencing data of a study of blood T cell repertoires in COVID-19. Data came from immunoSEQ multiplex PCR; TCRdb stores just in-frame clones and leaves some out. Of approximately 390,000 clones listed, about 90% are singletons. Germline lookup yields CDR1 MDHEN and CDR2 SYDVKM. This CDR3 has 15 residues. Trimming cost V 5 bases and J 2 bases; bases outside gene matches: 8. Source material: peripheral blood. The receptor was derived from a woman in her fifties or sixties with COVID-19, enrolled during active disease. This chain connects TRBV28 to TRBJ1-1; TRBD1 aligns across 7 bases. CDR3 region: CASSRAGQINTEAFF. CDR3 nucleotides: TGTGCCAGCAGTCGGGCGGGACAGATTAACACTGAAGCTTTCTTT.